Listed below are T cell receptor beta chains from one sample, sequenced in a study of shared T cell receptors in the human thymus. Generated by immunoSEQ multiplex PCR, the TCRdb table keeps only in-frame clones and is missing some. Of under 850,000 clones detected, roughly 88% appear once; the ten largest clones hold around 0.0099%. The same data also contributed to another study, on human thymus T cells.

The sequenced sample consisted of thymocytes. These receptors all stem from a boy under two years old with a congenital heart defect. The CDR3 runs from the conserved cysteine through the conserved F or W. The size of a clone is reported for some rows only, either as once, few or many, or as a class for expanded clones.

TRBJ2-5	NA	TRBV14	CASSPRTSGRLETQYF
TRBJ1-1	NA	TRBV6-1	CASSDAHRDRVWLAFF
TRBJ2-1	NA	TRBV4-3	CASSPRTSGSIYEQFF
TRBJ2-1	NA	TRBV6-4	CASSESLAGGVEQFF
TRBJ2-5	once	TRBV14	CASSALTGDETQYF
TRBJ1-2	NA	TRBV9	CASSFGGGYTF
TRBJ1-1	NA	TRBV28	CASSPGDRGNTEAFF
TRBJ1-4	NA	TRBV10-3	CAISEEGVGEKLFF
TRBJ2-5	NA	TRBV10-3	CATQGGVGWQETQYF
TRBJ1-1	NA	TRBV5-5	CASSLQGYTTEAFF
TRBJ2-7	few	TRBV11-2	CASSLEEGGTSGKRAYEQYF
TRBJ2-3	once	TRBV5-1	CASSFRTSGRVSTDTQYF
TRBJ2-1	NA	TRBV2	CARKGREAWDEQFF
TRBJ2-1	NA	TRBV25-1	CASSEFRNEQFF
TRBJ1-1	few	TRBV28	CASSLCGHPLNTEAFF
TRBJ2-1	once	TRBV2	CASSDGGSRDEQFF
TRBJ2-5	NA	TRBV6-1	CASSTNGTRVETQYF
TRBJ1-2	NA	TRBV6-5	CASGGPDRAYGYTF
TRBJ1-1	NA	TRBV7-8	CASILQGLGDTEAFF
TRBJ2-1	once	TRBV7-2	CASFRPHGNEQFF
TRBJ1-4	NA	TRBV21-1	CASSNCPVPGTNEKLFF
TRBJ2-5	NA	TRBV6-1	CASSIRAQGQETQYF
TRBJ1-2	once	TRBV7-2	CASSLALPGTDGYTF
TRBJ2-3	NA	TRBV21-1	CASIHRGLAGRDTQYF
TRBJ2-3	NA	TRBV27	CASGGTGGPDTQYF
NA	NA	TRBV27	CASSWRGSGPYEQYF
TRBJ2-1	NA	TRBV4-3	CASSQALAGTYNEQFF
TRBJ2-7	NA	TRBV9	CASSVVGGAVSASYEQYF
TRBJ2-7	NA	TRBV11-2	CASTPMGRNEQYF
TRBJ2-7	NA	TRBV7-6	CASSDSPGLAGNEQYF
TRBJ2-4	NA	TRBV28	CASSPLGREAENIQYF
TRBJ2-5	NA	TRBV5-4	CASSFRTNRVGKTQYF
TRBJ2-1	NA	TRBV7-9	CASSSGGEQFF
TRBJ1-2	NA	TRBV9	CASSPKGQGDYGYTF
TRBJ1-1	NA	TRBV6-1	CASSGGPAARAFF
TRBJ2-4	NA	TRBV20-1	CSARSRSIESF
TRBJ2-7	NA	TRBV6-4	CASSDPDRGVYEQYF
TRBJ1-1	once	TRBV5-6	CASKTGEKRDTEAFF
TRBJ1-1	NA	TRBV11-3	CASSLESGKFFTEAFF
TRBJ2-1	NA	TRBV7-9	CASSFVTSGGSSYNEQFF
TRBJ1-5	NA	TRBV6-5	CASSYGQGSNQPQHF
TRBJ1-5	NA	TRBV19	CAIRRRMRGQGTQHF
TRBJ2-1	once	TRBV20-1	CSAREGPGVIF
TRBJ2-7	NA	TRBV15	CATSRDLAFSYEQYF
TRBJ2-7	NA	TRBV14	CASSPPRGSYEQYF
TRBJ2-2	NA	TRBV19	CASSIRGTGELFF
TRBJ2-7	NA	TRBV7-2	CASSLVEEGEGYEQYF
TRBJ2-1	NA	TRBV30	CAWSAKKTVNEQFF
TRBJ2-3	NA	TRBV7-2	CASSSGNTDTQYF
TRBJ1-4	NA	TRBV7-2	CASSYQGWGRVEKLFF
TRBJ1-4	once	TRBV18	CASSQPTVTGTNEKLFF
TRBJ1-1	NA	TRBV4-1	CASSQKPGQGAGTEAFF